This T cell receptor beta chain stems from a study of CD8+ T cells in alopecia areata. Turning to the study itself: Tofacitinib continued for 6 to 18 months and was then withheld for 6 months.

Concerning this clone: Antigen: not known.

TCR sequencing used cDNA made by reverse transcription of extracted RNA. Sequencing used immunoSEQ multiplex PCR; TCRdb keeps in-frame clones, though not all of them. The sample includes roughly 100,000 clones, 70% to 90% of them seen just once. The sample's treatment: oral pan-JAK inhibitor, 5-10 mg twice daily. This CDR3 spans 14 amino acids. Germline CDR1 reads MNHEY; CDR2 reads SMNVEV (reference sequence). With 10 bases clipped from V and 6 bases from J, the junction kept 7 bases outside the gene matches. Study-level findings and limits: During tofacitinib treatment, many expanded lesional clones remained in scalp and blood.

This TCR was sampled from a human donor with alopecia areata. V is TRBV27 and J is TRBJ2-3; TRBD2 agrees at 13 bases. The material sequenced was CD8+ T cells sorted from blood, taken at approximately week 30, from a patient treated with tofacitinib. CDR3 DNA: TGTGCCACCAAACTAGCGGGGGGGCCTGATACGCAGTATTTT. This codes for CATKLAGGPDTQYF.